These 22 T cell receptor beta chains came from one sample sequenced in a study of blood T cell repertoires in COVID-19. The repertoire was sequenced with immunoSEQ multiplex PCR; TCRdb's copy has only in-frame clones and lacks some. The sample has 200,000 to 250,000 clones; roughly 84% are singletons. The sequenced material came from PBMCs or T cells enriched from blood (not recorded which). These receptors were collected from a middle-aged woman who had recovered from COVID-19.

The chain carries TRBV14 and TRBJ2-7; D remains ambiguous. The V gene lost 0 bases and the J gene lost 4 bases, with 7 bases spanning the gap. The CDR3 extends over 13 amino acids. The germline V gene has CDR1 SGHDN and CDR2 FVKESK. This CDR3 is CASSQEARYEQYF. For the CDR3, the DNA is TGTGCCAGCAGCCAAGAGGCGCGGTACGAGCAGTACTTC. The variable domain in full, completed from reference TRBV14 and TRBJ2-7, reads EAGVTQFPSHSVIEKGQTVTLRCDPISGHDNLYWYRRVMGKEIKFLLHFVKESKQDESGMPNNRFLAERTGGTYSTLKVQPAELEDSGVYFCASSQEARYEQYFGPGTRLTVT.

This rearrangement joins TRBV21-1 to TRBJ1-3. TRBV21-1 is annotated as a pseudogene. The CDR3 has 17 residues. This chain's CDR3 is CASSKTRGVPGGDTIYF. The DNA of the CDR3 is TGTGCCAGCAGCAAAACTCGGGGGGTGCCCGGGGGTGACACCATATATTTT.

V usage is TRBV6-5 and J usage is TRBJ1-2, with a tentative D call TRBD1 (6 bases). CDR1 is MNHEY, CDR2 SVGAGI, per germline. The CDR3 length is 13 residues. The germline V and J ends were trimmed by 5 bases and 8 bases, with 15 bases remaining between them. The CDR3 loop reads CASSKDRSGGYTF. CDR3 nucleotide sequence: TGTGCCAGCAGTAAGGACAGATCGGGGGGCTACACCTTC.

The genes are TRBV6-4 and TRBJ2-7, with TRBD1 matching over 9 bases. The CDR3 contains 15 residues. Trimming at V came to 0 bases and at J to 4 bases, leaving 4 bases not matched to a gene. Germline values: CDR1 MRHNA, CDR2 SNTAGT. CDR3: CASSDSRTGVYEQYV. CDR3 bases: TGTGCCAGCAGTGACTCGAGGACAGGGGTTTACGAGCAGTACGTC.

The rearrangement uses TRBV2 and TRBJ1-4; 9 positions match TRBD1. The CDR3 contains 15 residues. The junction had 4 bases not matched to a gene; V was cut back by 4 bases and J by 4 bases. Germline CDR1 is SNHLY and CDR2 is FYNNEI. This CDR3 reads CASSALGQGNEKLFF. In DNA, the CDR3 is TGTGCCAGCAGTGCTCTGGGACAGGGTAATGAAAAACTGTTTTTT.

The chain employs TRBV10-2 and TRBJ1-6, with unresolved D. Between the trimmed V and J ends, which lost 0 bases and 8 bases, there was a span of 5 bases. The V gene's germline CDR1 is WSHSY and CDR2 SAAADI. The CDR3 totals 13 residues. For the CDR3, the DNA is TGCGCCAGCAGTGAGTCTATTGATTCACCCCTCCACTTT. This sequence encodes CASSESIDSPLHF.

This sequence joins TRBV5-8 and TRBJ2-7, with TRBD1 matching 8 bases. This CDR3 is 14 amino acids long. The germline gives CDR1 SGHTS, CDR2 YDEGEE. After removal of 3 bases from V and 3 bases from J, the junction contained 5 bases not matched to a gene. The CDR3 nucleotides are TGTGCCAGCAGCTGGAGACAGGGGCACTACGAGCAGTACTTC. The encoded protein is CASSWRQGHYEQYF.

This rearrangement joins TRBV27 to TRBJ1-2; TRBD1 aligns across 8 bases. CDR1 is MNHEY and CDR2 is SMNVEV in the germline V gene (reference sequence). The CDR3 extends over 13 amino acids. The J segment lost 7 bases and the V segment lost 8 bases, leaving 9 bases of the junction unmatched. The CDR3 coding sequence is TGTGCCAGCGTCTCCCGGGACAGGCGTGGCTACACCTTC. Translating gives CASVSRDRRGYTF.

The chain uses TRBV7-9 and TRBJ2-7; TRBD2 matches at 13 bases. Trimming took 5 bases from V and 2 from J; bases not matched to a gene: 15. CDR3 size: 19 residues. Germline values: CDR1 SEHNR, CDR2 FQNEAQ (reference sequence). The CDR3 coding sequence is TGTGCCAGCAGCCCCTCTACTAGCGGGAGGGCTCTCATAACCTACGAGCAGTACTTC. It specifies CASSPSTSGRALITYEQYF. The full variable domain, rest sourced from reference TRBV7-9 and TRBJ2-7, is DTGVSQNPRHKITKRGQNVTFRCDPISEHNRLYWYRQTLGQGPEFLTYFQNEAQLEKSRLLSDRFSAERPKGSFSTLEIQRTEQGDSAMYLCASSPSTSGRALITYEQYFGPGTRLTVT.

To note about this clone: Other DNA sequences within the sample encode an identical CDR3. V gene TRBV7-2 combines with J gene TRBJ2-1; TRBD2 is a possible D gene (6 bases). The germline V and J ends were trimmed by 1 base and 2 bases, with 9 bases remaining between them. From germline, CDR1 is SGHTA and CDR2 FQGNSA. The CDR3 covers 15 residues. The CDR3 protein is CASSLGGTPYNEQFF. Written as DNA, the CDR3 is TGTGCCAGCAGCTTAGGTGGGACTCCCTACAATGAGCAGTTCTTC.

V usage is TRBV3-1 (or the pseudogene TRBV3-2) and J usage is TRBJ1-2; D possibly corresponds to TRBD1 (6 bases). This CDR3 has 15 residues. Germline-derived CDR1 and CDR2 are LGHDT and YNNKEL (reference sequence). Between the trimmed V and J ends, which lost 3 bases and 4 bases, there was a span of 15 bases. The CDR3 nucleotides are TGTGCCAGCAGCCACGGGACAAGGAACCTCTATGGCTACACCTTC. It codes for CASSHGTRNLYGYTF.

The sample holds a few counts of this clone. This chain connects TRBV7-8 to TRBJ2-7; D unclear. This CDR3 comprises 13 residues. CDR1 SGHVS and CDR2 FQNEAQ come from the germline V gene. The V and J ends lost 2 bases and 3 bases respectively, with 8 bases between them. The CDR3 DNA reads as TGTGCCAGCAGCTTACACCTAGACTACGAGCAGTACTTC. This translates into CASSLHLDYEQYF. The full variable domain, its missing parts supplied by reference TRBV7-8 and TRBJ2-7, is GAGVSQSPRYKVAKRGQDVALRCDPISGHVSLFWYQQALGQGPEFLTYFQNEAQLDKSGLPSDRFFAERPEGSVSTLKIQRTQQEDSAVYLCASSLHLDYEQYFGPGTRLTVT.

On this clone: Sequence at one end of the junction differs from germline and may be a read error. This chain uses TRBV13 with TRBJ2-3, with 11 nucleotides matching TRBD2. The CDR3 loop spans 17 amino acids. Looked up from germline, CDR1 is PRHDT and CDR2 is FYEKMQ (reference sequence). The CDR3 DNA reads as TGTGCCAGCAGCCGCTCCTCACTAGCGGGGGTCACAGATACGCGGTATTTT. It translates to CASSRSSLAGVTDTRYF.

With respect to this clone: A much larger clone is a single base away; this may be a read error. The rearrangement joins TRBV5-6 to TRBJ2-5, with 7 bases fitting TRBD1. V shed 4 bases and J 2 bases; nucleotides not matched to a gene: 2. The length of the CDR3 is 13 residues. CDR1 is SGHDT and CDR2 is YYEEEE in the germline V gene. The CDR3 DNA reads TGTGCCAGCAGCCTGGGACAGCAAGAGACCCAGTACTTC. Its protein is CASSLGQQETQYF.

The CDR3 sequence: CASSQGVDYEQYV. CDR3 coding DNA: TGTGCCAGCAGTCAGGGGGTAGACTACGAGCAGTACGTC. The chain couples TRBV2 to TRBJ2-7; 7 nucleotides align to TRBD1. Losses at the gene ends were 5 bases for V and 3 bases for J; bases not matched to a gene: 4. Per the germline V gene, CDR1 is SNHLY and CDR2 is FYNNEI. The length of the CDR3 is 13 residues.

The chain's CDR3 is CASSLTGALEQYV. The CDR3 DNA is TGTGCCAGCAGTCTGACAGGGGCTCTGGAGCAGTACGTC. The rearrangement uses TRBV12-3 or TRBV12-4 and TRBJ2-7; TRBD1 aligns across 8 bases. V lost 5 bases and J lost 7; bases outside the gene matches: 7. The CDR3 is made up of 13 amino acids.

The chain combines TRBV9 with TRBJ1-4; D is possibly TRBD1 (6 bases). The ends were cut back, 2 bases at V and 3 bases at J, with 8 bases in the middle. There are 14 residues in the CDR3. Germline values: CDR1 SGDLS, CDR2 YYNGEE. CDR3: CASSVGGPNEKLFF. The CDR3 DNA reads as TGTGCCAGCAGCGTGGGGGGGCCTAATGAAAAACTGTTTTTT.

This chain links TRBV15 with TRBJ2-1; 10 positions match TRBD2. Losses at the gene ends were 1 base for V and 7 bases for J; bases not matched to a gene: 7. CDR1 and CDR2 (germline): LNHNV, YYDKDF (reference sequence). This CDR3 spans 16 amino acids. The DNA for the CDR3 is TGTGCCACCAGCAGAGTGTGGATAGCGGGAGGAAATGAGCAGTTCTTC. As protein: CATSRVWIAGGNEQFF. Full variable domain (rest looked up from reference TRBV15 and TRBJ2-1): DAMVIQNPRYQVTQFGKPVTLSCSQTLNHNVMYWYQQKSSQAPKLLFHYYDKDFNNEADTPDNFQSRRPNTSFCFLDIRSPGLGDTAMYLCATSRVWIAGGNEQFFGPGTRLTVL.

The DNA for the CDR3 is TGTGCCAGCAGACCTATGGATCAGCCCCAGCATTTT. Residues: CASRPMDQPQHF. The chain links TRBV28 to TRBJ1-5; D not certain. CDR3 length: 12 amino acids. V was cut by 6 bases and J by 5 bases, with 8 bases left in between. CDR1 is MDHEN and CDR2 is SYDVKM in the germline V gene.

CDR3 in DNA: TGTGCCAGCTCACCTAGTACAGGGGACAATCAGCCCCAGCATTTT. Amino acids: CASSPSTGDNQPQHF. The chain employs TRBV18 and TRBJ1-5; 7 bases are shared with TRBD1. Germline V lookup: CDR1 KGHSH, CDR2 LQKENI. With 3 bases clipped from V and 3 bases from J, the junction kept 5 bases outside the gene matches. The length of the CDR3 is 15 residues. The full variable domain, rest sourced from reference TRBV18 and TRBJ1-5, is NAGVMQNPRHLVRRRGQEARLRCSPMKGHSHVYWYRQLPEEGLKFMVYLQKENIIDESGMPKERFSAEFPKEGPSILRIQQVVRGDSAAYFCASSPSTGDNQPQHFGDGTRLSIL.

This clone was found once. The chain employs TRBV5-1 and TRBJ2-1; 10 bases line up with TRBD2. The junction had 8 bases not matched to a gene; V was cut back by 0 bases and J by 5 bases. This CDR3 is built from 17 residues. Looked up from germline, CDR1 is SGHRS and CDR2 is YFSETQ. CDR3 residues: CASSLDPLAGVNNEQFF. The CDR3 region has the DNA TGCGCCAGCAGCTTGGACCCTCTAGCGGGAGTTAACAATGAGCAGTTCTTC.

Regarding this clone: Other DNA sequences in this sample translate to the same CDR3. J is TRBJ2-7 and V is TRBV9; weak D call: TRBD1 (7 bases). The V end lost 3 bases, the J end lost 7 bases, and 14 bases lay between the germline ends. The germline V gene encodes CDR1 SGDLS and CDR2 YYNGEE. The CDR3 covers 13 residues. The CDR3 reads CASSGRQGGEQYF. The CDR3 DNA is TGTGCCAGCAGCGGAAGGCAGGGGGGAGAGCAGTACTTC.